This T cell receptor (beta chain) was sequenced for a study of post-analysis software for immune sequencing data (dated by TCRdb to about 2015). With regard to the full study: Recorded disease courses included relapsing-remitting, secondary progressive and progressive-relapsing multiple sclerosis, with some patients lacking subtype annotation. The multiple sclerosis patient repertoires were compared with more than 9 previously published healthy control repertoires from donors aged roughly 6 to 27 years. A subset of samples was prepared in parallel using single-end sample barcoding, then pooled and co-amplified after Illumina adapter ligation.

Of note for this clonotype: What this receptor recognizes is not known. No much larger clone exists at a distance of one base, and base qualities are not known.

From cysteine to phenylalanine, the CDR3 is 14 amino acids long. The CDR3 DNA has 42 bases and is translated from base 1. According to the germline V gene, CDR1 reads MGHRA and CDR2 reads YSYEKL. Cut back by 1 base and 7 bases, the V and J ends lie 11 bases apart. TCR beta repertoires were profiled from peripheral blood of about a dozen young patients with multiple sclerosis to demonstrate the VDJtools post-analysis software. The multiple sclerosis patients were children and adolescents ranging in age from about 6 to 16 years. The study at large found these results: Patients showed significantly higher frequencies than controls for about 5 TRBV segments, among them TRBV5-6, TRBV5-1 and TRBV20-1. Compared with controls, multiple sclerosis patients had significantly lower normalized Chao1 diversity, a finding suggesting substantial peripheral T-cell clonal expansion. The control group was slightly older than the multiple sclerosis patient group. When samples were clustered directly using the F measure, samples prepared in the same batch co-clustered strongly, which prompted a batch-effect correction.

The library was obtained by PCR. The sequencer was an Illumina HiSeq 2500. Unique molecular identifiers were incorporated into TCR beta cDNA libraries to reduce PCR and sequencing biases. Approximately 500,000 cDNA molecules were obtained for every 1 to 10 million input T cells, so each molecule roughly corresponded to one T cell. Patient libraries were prepared and sequenced with the same protocol used for the earlier healthy control dataset. Within a given batch, samples were prepared together, multiplexed and sequenced on the same HiSeq lane. The authors' pipeline ran thus. MIGEC was used to process the raw barcoded reads, and molecular identifier groups with only a single read were discarded before consensus assembly and CDR3 extraction. VDJtools was used for post-analysis of the clonotype tables, and diversity was normalized by down-sampling every dataset to the size of the smallest sample. In repertoire overlap clustering, CDR3 amino acid sequences, but not nucleotide sequences, were matched to correct batch-related cross-sample contamination. TCRdb cleaned the public reads at Q25 with fastp, built clones with MiXCR and kept in-frame beta chains. Each CDR3 protein appears once, grouped with its most common genes and DNA. It is TCRdb's table, rather than the study itself, that gives the V and J calls and clone size. The sample data list 800,000 to 950,000 distinct CDR3 sequences, and about 53% of these were observed just once. Of the sample, 4.6% is held by the ten largest clones.

The V and J segments used are TRBV4-1 and TRBJ1-5; no confident D gene assignment can be made. This receptor was identified in a girl between 10 and 17 years old with multiple sclerosis. The sample comprised blood. The DNA sequence follows: TGCGCCAGCAGCCAAGGGGCGGTCGGGCAGCCCCAGCATTTT. It translates to CASSQGAVGQPQHF.